This TCR beta chain was recorded in a study of OX40 agonist ivuxolimab in advanced cancers. Overall study: Partial responses occurred in Three dose-escalation patients, one with hepatocellular carcinoma and two with cutaneous melanoma.

Sequencing used immunoSEQ multiplex PCR; TCRdb keeps in-frame clones, though not all of them. The table shows 95,000 to 100,000 clones, with about four fifths occurring only once. V lost 6 bases and J lost 4; bases outside the gene matches: 6. The CDR3 consists of 13 residues. Germline V gene sequence: CDR1 SQVTM, CDR2 ANQGSEA. This chain joins TRBV29-1 and TRBJ1-1; 9 bases align to TRBD1. This TCR came from an adult with an advanced solid tumor such as melanoma, head and neck, liver or kidney cancer. The sequenced sample was CD4+ or CD8+ T cells sorted from blood, obtained in a trial of the OX40 agonist ivuxolimab. The CDR3 DNA reads as TGCAGCGTGAACAGGGGGCAAGGCACTGAAGCTTTCTTT. Amino acid sequence: CSVNRGQGTEAFF.